This is a list of T cell receptor beta chains from one sample in a study of graft-versus-host responses after intestinal transplantation. Libraries were prepared by immunoSEQ multiplex PCR; TCRdb keeps only in-frame clonotypes and omits some of them. The sample holds roughly 53,000 clones, under 95% seen once. The sequencing here drew on PBMCs, taken nearly 670 days after intestinal transplant. The receptors shown here come from a human patient who received an intestinal transplant, so some T cells may come from the graft donor. Each CDR3 is given with its conserved first and last residue. D genes are given only for firm matches. Clone size appears in some rows only: once, few, many, or a class for an expanded clone.

cdr3_aa | cdr3_nt | j_call | clone_size | v_call | cdr3_length | d_call
CASGARDSLRTRSGNTIYF | TGTGCTAGTGGTGCCCGGGACAGCCTGCGAACCCGCTCTGGAAACACCATATATTTT | TRBJ1-3 | . | TRBV12-5 | 19 | TRBD1
CASSFGVGGGKAFF | TGTGCCAGCAGTTTCGGGGTTGGCGGCGGGAAAGCTTTCTTT | TRBJ1-1 | . | TRBV27 | 14 | .
CASSPWEWEGRDTQYF | TGCGCCAGCAGCCCCTGGGAGTGGGAAGGACGTGATACGCAGTATTTT | TRBJ2-3 | . | TRBV4-1 | 16 | .
CASFTDSHEQYF | TGTGCCAGTTTCACAGACAGCCACGAGCAGTACTTC | TRBJ2-7 | . | TRBV5-8 | 12 | .
CAKLADTGELFF | TGCGCCAAACTAGCGGATACCGGGGAGCTGTTTTTT | TRBJ2-2 | . | TRBV10-1 | 12 | TRBD2
CASSLFQGNDNEQFF | TGTGCCAGCAGCTTGTTTCAGGGAAACGACAATGAGCAGTTCTTC | TRBJ2-1 | . | TRBV7-9 | 15 | .
CASMEVGTDTQYF | TGCGCCAGCATGGAGGTCGGAACAGATACGCAGTATTTT | TRBJ2-3 | . | TRBV4-1 | 13 | .
CASSAGGGRTDTQYF | TGTGCCAGCTCGGCGGGGGGGGGCAGGACAGATACGCAGTATTTT | TRBJ2-3 | . | TRBV4-2 | 15 | TRBD2
CASSVVVGSNTGELFF | TGTGCCAGCAGCGTAGTGGTAGGTTCGAACACCGGGGAGCTGTTTTTT | TRBJ2-2 | . | TRBV9 | 16 | .
CASSVGTGATNEKLFF | TGTGCCAGCAGCGTAGGCACGGGAGCAACTAATGAAAAACTGTTTTTT | TRBJ1-4 | . | TRBV9 | 16 | .
CASSATASARHGYTF | TGTGCCAGCAGCGCCACCGCGTCGGCGCGTCATGGCTACACCTTC | TRBJ1-2 | . | TRBV11-2 | 15 | .
CASSVAGTVQETQYF | TGTGCCAGCAGCGTAGCCGGCACCGTCCAAGAGACCCAGTACTTC | TRBJ2-5 | . | TRBV9 | 15 | .
CASRDRQNSPLHF | TGTGCCTCCCGGGACAGGCAGAATTCACCCCTCCACTTT | TRBJ1-6 | . | TRBV30 | 13 | TRBD1
CASSYSRHPYNEQFF | TGTGCCAGCAGTTACTCCCGGCACCCATACAATGAGCAGTTCTTC | TRBJ2-1 | once | TRBV6-5 | 15 | .
CASGLVGREEAFF | TGTGCTAGTGGTTTGGTGGGCAGGGAAGAAGCTTTCTTT | TRBJ1-1 | . | TRBV12-5 | 13 | .
CASTRGGAYNEQFF | TGTGCCAGCACCCGCGGGGGGGCCTACAATGAGCAGTTCTTC | TRBJ2-1 | . | TRBV28 | 14 | TRBD2
CASSERNVLTF | TGTGCCAGCAGTGAACGAAACGTCCTGACTTTC | TRBJ2-6 | . | TRBV2 | 11 | .
CASSESYGTGGETQYF | TGCGCCAGCAGTGAGTCATACGGGACAGGGGGAGAGACCCAGTACTTC | TRBJ2-5 | . | TRBV10-2 | 16 | TRBD1
CASSPDRTSGHNEQFF | TGTGCCAGCTCACCAGACCGGACTAGCGGCCACAATGAGCAGTTCTTC | TRBJ2-1 | . | TRBV18 | 16 | TRBD2
CASSVRGGSGLAEWETQYF | TGTGCCAGCAGTGTTAGGGGGGGGTCAGGGCTAGCAGAGTGGGAGACCCAGTACTTC | TRBJ2-5 | . | TRBV2 | 19 | .
CASSLAGLAGNEQFF | TGCGCCAGCAGCTTGGCCGGGCTAGCGGGCAATGAGCAGTTCTTC | TRBJ2-1 | . | TRBV5-1 | 15 | TRBD2
CASSPRPGDSYEQYF | TGTGCCAGCTCACCACGCCCGGGGGACTCCTACGAGCAGTACTTC | TRBJ2-7 | . | TRBV18 | 15 | .
CASSHGLAVTYNEQFF | TGCGCCAGCAGCCACGGACTAGCGGTGACCTACAATGAGCAGTTCTTC | TRBJ2-1 | . | TRBV5-1 | 16 | TRBD2
CASSINTEAFF | TGTGCCAGCAGCATCAACACTGAAGCTTTCTTT | TRBJ1-1 | . | TRBV11-2 | 11 | .
CASSLAEVPEQYF | TGCGCCAGCAGCTTGGCCGAGGTTCCCGAGCAGTACTTC | TRBJ2-7 | . | TRBV5-1 | 13 | .
CASSQDQTGPNTGELFF | TGTGCCAGCAGCCAAGATCAGACCGGACCGAACACCGGGGAGCTGTTTTTT | TRBJ2-2 | . | TRBV4-2 | 17 | .
CASSQSGPGRAFF | TGTGCCAGCAGCCAATCGGGGCCTGGGCGAGCTTTCTTT | TRBJ1-1 | . | TRBV7-2 | 13 | .
CASSQGQEKAFF | TGTGCCAGCAGCCAAGGACAGGAAAAAGCTTTCTTT | TRBJ1-1 | . | TRBV6-5 | 12 | TRBD1
CASSPNRLQNTGELFF | TGTGCCAGCTCACCCAACCGGCTCCAGAACACCGGGGAGCTGTTTTTT | TRBJ2-2 | . | TRBV18 | 16 | .
CASGGGGTDTQYF | TGTGCCAGCGGTGGGGGCGGTACAGATACGCAGTATTTT | TRBJ2-3 | . | TRBV2 | 13 | .
CASSQGGGGTDTQYF | TGTGCCAGCAGCCAAGGGGGGGGCGGTACAGATACGCAGTATTTT | TRBJ2-3 | once | TRBV7-6 | 15 | .
CASSSPGGGHLREQFF | TGTGCCAGCAGCAGCCCGGGCGGGGGGCATCTGAGAGAGCAGTTCTTC | TRBJ2-1 | few | TRBV21-1 | 16 | .
CASSDRGYEQYF | TGTGCCAGCAGTGATCGAGGTTACGAGCAGTACTTC | TRBJ2-7 | few | TRBV6-5 | 12 | .
CASSLTGGAGYNEQFF | TGTGCCAGCAGCTTAACCGGCGGGGCGGGCTACAATGAGCAGTTCTTC | TRBJ2-1 | . | TRBV11-2 | 16 | .
CASQDRGYTDTQYF | TGCGCCAGCCAAGACAGGGGATACACAGATACGCAGTATTTT | TRBJ2-3 | . | TRBV10-2 | 14 | TRBD1
CASSKFTGELFF | TGTGCCAGCAGTAAGTTCACCGGGGAGCTGTTTTTT | TRBJ2-2 | . | TRBV5-6 | 12 | .
CASSGPWGTTEAFF | TGTGCCAGTAGTGGTCCATGGGGCACCACTGAAGCTTTCTTT | TRBJ1-1 | . | TRBV19 | 14 | .
CASSPRTGEETQYF | TGTGCCAGCTCACCCCGTACAGGGGAGGAGACCCAGTACTTC | TRBJ2-5 | . | TRBV18 | 14 | TRBD1
CASAVRVNYGYTF | TGTGCCAGTGCGGTACGGGTGAACTATGGCTACACCTTC | TRBJ1-2 | . | TRBV19 | 13 | .
CASSPGQANTEAFF | TGTGCCAGCAGCCCAGGACAGGCGAACACTGAAGCTTTCTTT | TRBJ1-1 | . | TRBV7-9 | 14 | TRBD1
CASSFGGELFF | TGCGCCAGCAGCTTCGGCGGGGAGCTGTTTTTT | TRBJ2-2 | . | TRBV5-1 | 11 | .
CASSDPSGNEKLFF | TGCGCCAGCAGTGACCCGTCGGGTAATGAAAAACTGTTTTTT | TRBJ1-4 | . | TRBV10-2 | 14 | .
CASSPGQDYEAFF | TGCGCCAGCAGCCCGGGGCAGGACTATGAAGCTTTCTTT | TRBJ1-1 | . | TRBV5-1 | 13 | .
CASSQDSGGMGPQHF | TGCGCCAGCAGCCAAGATTCAGGGGGCATGGGGCCCCAGCATTTT | TRBJ1-5 | once | TRBV4-1 | 15 | TRBD1
CASSVLAWGRGNTIYF | TGTGCCAGCAGCGTATTGGCCTGGGGTCGGGGAAACACCATATATTTT | TRBJ1-3 | . | TRBV9 | 16 | .
CASSPQGRGSNQPQHF | TGTGCCAGCAGCCCGCAAGGGCGGGGAAGCAATCAGCCCCAGCATTTT | TRBJ1-5 | . | TRBV7-6 | 16 | .
CASSALDRELDEQYF | TGTGCCAGCAGCGCCCTGGACAGGGAATTGGACGAGCAGTACTTC | TRBJ2-7 | . | TRBV7-8 | 15 | TRBD1
CASSLDLGWEKLFF | TGTGCCAGCAGCTTAGACCTGGGTTGGGAAAAACTGTTTTTT | TRBJ1-4 | . | TRBV11-2 | 14 | .